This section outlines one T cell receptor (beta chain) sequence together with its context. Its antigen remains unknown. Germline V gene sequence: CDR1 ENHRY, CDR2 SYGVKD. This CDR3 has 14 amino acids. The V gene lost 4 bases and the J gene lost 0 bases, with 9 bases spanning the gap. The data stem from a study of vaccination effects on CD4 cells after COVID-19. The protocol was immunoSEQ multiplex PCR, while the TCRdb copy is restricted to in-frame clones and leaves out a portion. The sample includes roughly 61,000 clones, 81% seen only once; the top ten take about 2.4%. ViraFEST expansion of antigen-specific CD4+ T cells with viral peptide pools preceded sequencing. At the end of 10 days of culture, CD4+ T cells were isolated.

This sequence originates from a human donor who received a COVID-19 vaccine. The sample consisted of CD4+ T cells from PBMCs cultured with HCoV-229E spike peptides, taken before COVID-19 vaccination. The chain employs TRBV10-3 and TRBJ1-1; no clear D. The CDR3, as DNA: TGTGCCATCAGTGTAGGAGGGATGAACACTGAAGCTTTCTTT. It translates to CAISVGGMNTEAFF.